This passage covers 6 T cell receptor beta chains from one sample sequenced in a study of early T cells in non-severe SARS-CoV-2 infection. TCRdb analysed the 5' RACE reads with MiXCR anew, one entry per CDR3 protein. The repertoire has some 82,000 distinct CDR3 sequences, roughly 12% of them found once; the top ten carry 4% to 4.5%. The sample consisted of whole blood, taken at baseline. These receptors were obtained from an adult who was a healthcare worker with PCR-confirmed SARS-CoV-2 infection or an uninfected control (not recorded which).

J is TRBJ2-7 and V is TRBV29-1; no reliable D call. The length of the CDR3 is 11 residues. V lost 2 bases and J 3 bases, leaving 5 bases between the germline ends. Germline V lookup: CDR1 SQVTM, CDR2 ANQGSEA. The CDR3 spells CSVEYHYEQYF. The CDR3 coding sequence is TGCAGCGTTGAATACCACTACGAGCAGTACTTC.

In this sample, this clonotype turned up a few times. The gene calls are TRBV6-2 or TRBV6-3 and TRBJ2-7; possibly TRBD2 for D (6 bases). Trimming shortened V by 7 bases and J by 3 bases, and 10 bases separated the two germline ends. Germline CDR1 MNHEY, CDR2 SVGEGT. The CDR3 runs to 12 residues. Written as DNA, the CDR3 is TGTGCCAGCACCGGAGGGTACTACGAGCAGTACTTC. The encoded protein is CASTGGYYEQYF.

This clonotype was found many times. This sequence joins TRBV12-3 or TRBV12-4 and TRBJ1-5; 7 positions match TRBD1. This CDR3 comprises 14 residues. V lost 7 bases, J lost 7 bases, and 10 bases stayed unmatched. This CDR3 is CASTAGTVGQPQHF. The CDR3 DNA sequence: TGTGCCAGCACCGCAGGGACAGTCGGCCAGCCCCAGCATTTT.

This clonotype showed up just a few times. This chain links TRBV20-1 with TRBJ2-3; D not resolved. There are 13 residues in the CDR3. V gave up 6 bases and J gave up 2 bases, with 12 bases separating them. Germline loops: CDR1 DFQATT, CDR2 SNEGSKA (reference sequence). CDR3: CSALHPYTDTQYF. The CDR3 DNA sequence: TGCAGTGCCCTACACCCGTACACAGATACGCAGTATTTT.

V gene TRBV6-5 combines with J gene TRBJ1-6; D gene unclear. Germline V gene sequence: CDR1 MNHEY, CDR2 SVGAGI. Deletions cut 6 bases from V and 7 bases from J, with 16 bases between. CDR3 size: 15 residues. Written as DNA, the CDR3 is TGTGCCAGCAGACCCGCGACGGGGTTCAATTCACCCCTCCACTTT. Its protein is CASRPATGFNSPLHF.

This clonotype was found a few times. The chain couples TRBV12-3 or TRBV12-4 to TRBJ1-2; D gene unclear. Between the trimmed V and J ends, which lost 3 bases and 8 bases, there was a span of 7 bases. The CDR3 loop spans 11 amino acids. DNA for the CDR3: TGTGCCAGCAGTTTTAGGGAAGGCTACACCTTC. Translated, it gives CASSFREGYTF.